The 32 T cell receptor beta chains below all came from one sample that was sequenced in a study of control samples from healthy donors and cancer patients. Some clones are missing from TCRdb's copy, which holds only in-frame ones; the method was immunoSEQ multiplex PCR. The profile shows about 94,000 clones, around 87% of them singletons. Sequencing was carried out using blood. All receptors derive from a woman in her forties or fifties in good health.

The chain is built from TRBV20-1 and TRBJ1-4; no clear D gene. The V end was cut by 4 bases, the J end by 10 bases, with 10 bases between. Germline V gives CDR1 DFQATT, CDR2 SNEGSKA (reference sequence). This CDR3 is built from 11 residues. This chain's CDR3 is CSAKGPGKLFF. The CDR3 nucleotides are TGCAGTGCTAAAGGTCCGGGAAAACTGTTTTTT.

This chain connects TRBV7-3 to TRBJ2-3; the D is unclear. Between the trimmed V and J ends, which lost 2 bases and 2 bases, there was a span of 11 bases. CDR3 length: 15 residues. Germline lookup yields CDR1 SGHTA and CDR2 FQGTGA. In DNA form, the CDR3 reads TGTGCCAGCAGCTTAGGCGTGAAAACCACAGATACGCAGTATTTT. Residues: CASSLGVKTTDTQYF. The full variable domain, with the rest looked up from reference TRBV7-3 and TRBJ2-3, is GAGVSQTPSNKVTEKGKYVELRCDPISGHTALYWYRQSLGQGPEFLIYFQGTGAADDSGLPNDRFFAVRPEGSVSTLKIQRTERGDSAVYLCASSLGVKTTDTQYFGPGTRLTVL.

Regarding this clone: The junction and the germline gene differ at one end; a read error may be behind it. CDR3 nucleotide sequence: TGCAGCGTTGATCATTCTAGGGAGTCGTACGGGTTT. It translates to CSVDHSRESYGF. The gene calls are TRBV29-1 and TRBJ1-1; D is ambiguous. Germline values: CDR1 SQVTM, CDR2 ANQGSEA. The CDR3 covers 12 residues.

Only one count was recorded for this clone. The rearrangement links TRBV4-2 to TRBJ1-5; 8 nucleotides match TRBD1. The CDR3 totals 15 residues. In germline, CDR1 is LGHNA, CDR2 YNFKEQ. V lost 0 bases to trimming and J lost 6 bases; unmatched junction nucleotides: 4. The CDR3 coding sequence is TGTGCCAGCAGCCAAGATGGACAGGGCGGTCAGCCCCAGCATTTT. Amino acid sequence: CASSQDGQGGQPQHF.

The table lists this clone with a count of one. The rearrangement joins TRBV6-5 to TRBJ1-1, with 9 bases lining up with TRBD1. Germline lookup yields CDR1 MNHEY and CDR2 SVGAGI. The CDR3 sequence is 15 residues long. Losses at the gene ends were 4 bases for V and 5 bases for J; bases not matched to a gene: 8. The CDR3 bases are TGTGCCAGCAGTTGGGACGACAGGGGGAGGACTGAAGCTTTCTTT. The encoded protein is CASSWDDRGRTEAFF.

The CDR3 DNA sequence: TGTGCCAGCAGTCTCCGGGCCCTCACCGGGGAGCTGTTTTTT. Its translation: CASSLRALTGELFF. The chain recombines TRBV27 with TRBJ2-2; D is undetermined. The ends were cut back, 5 bases at V and 4 bases at J, with 11 bases in the middle. CDR3 length: 14 amino acids. Germline V gene lookup returns CDR1 MNHEY and CDR2 SMNVEV (reference sequence).

The chain recombines TRBV7-9 with TRBJ2-3; D may be TRBD2 (7 bases). The CDR3 is 15 residues long. V dropped 1 base and J dropped 1 base, with 9 bases sitting between them. Looked up from germline, CDR1 is SEHNR and CDR2 is FQNEAQ (reference sequence). DNA for the CDR3: TGTGCCAGCAGCTTAGGAGGGGGGGGCACAGATACGCAGTATTTT. It codes for CASSLGGGGTDTQYF.

The chain has TRBV5-7 and TRBJ1-2; 7 bases line up with TRBD1. TRBV5-7 is marked as an open reading frame, function uncertain. The CDR3 totals 14 residues. Losses at the gene ends were 4 bases for V and 4 bases for J; bases not matched to a gene: 7. CDR3 amino acids: CASSDREPSYGYTF. In DNA form, the CDR3 reads TGTGCCAGCAGCGACAGGGAACCCTCCTATGGCTACACCTTC.

V gene TRBV10-3 combines with J gene TRBJ2-2, with no clear D. Germline V CDR1 and CDR2: ENHRY, SYGVKD. The CDR3 is made up of 12 amino acids. Trimming shortened V by 8 bases and J by 4 bases, and 8 bases separated the two germline ends. The CDR3 nucleotides are TGTGCCATCGCACCTCCCACCGGGGAGCTGTTTTTT. It translates to CAIAPPTGELFF.

The V call is TRBV11-2, the J call TRBJ2-7; perhaps TRBD2 as D (6 bases). From germline, CDR1 is SGHAT and CDR2 FQNNGV. Deletions cut 4 bases from V and 3 bases from J, with 16 bases between. The CDR3 has 15 residues. The CDR3 DNA is TGTGCCAGCAGCTCCCTCGGGGTTAGCGGCTACGAGCAGTACTTC. Its translation is CASSSLGVSGYEQYF.

The chain uses TRBV29-1 and TRBJ2-5; D remains ambiguous. From germline, CDR1 is SQVTM and CDR2 ANQGSEA. V shed 0 bases and J shed 5 bases, with 7 bases lying between them. This CDR3 is 12 amino acids long. CDR3 loop: CSVEDYGETQYF. The CDR3, as DNA: TGCAGCGTTGAAGATTATGGCGAGACCCAGTACTTC.

The V gene is TRBV2, the J gene TRBJ1-2; D is ambiguous. The CDR3 is 12 residues long. V was trimmed by 6 bases and J by 3 bases, leaving 8 bases between them. Germline V gene sequence: CDR1 SNHLY, CDR2 FYNNEI. CDR3 loop: CASRQEDYGYTF. In nucleotides, the CDR3 is TGTGCCAGCAGGCAAGAAGACTATGGCTACACCTTC.

This clone occurred once. The chain couples TRBV12-3 or TRBV12-4 to TRBJ1-1, with unresolved D. With 3 bases removed from V and 4 bases from J, the gap between germline ends came to 3 bases. The CDR3 has 11 amino acids. CDR3 amino acids: CASSFGTEAFF. The CDR3 DNA follows: TGTGCCAGCAGTTTCGGCACTGAAGCTTTCTTT.

This clone was seen a handful of times. The rearrangement links TRBV2 to TRBJ1-4, with 7 positions matching TRBD1. Looked up from germline, CDR1 is SNHLY and CDR2 is FYNNEI. V dropped 3 bases and J dropped 13; count of bases not matched to a gene: 14. This CDR3 contains 15 residues. The DNA of the CDR3 is TGTGCCAGCAGTGAGGAACAGGGGCGGCGGGCCCCACTGTTTTTT. Protein sequence: CASSEEQGRRAPLFF.

The chain carries TRBV20-1 and TRBJ1-1; D is possibly TRBD1 (5 bases). V shed 3 bases and J shed 8 bases, with 10 bases lying between them. The CDR3 consists of 11 residues. Germline CDR1 reads DFQATT; CDR2 reads SNEGSKA (reference sequence). This chain's CDR3 is CSASGAAEAFF. CDR3 sequence (DNA): TGCAGTGCTAGTGGGGCGGCAGAAGCTTTCTTT.

The V call is TRBV27, the J call TRBJ2-1; 8 positions agree with TRBD2. V shed 4 bases and J 6 bases; nucleotides not matched to a gene: 5. The CDR3 has 14 amino acids. CDR1 MNHEY and CDR2 SMNVEV come from the germline V gene (reference sequence). CDR3 DNA sequence: TGTGCCAGCAGTTACCGCGGGAGGACCAATGAGCAGTTCTTC. Residues: CASSYRGRTNEQFF.

The rearrangement joins TRBV28 to TRBJ1-5; D is perhaps TRBD1 (6 bases). Germline V lookup: CDR1 MDHEN, CDR2 SYDVKM. V dropped 6 bases and J dropped 5 bases, with 17 bases sitting between them. This CDR3 is built from 15 residues. The CDR3 nucleotides read TGTGCCAGCAGCGATGTCGGGACACAAGATCAGCCCCAGCATTTT. Translating gives CASSDVGTQDQPQHF.

The chain uses TRBV19 and TRBJ2-3; 8 bases fit TRBD1. The CDR3 covers 15 residues. The germline gives CDR1 LNHDA, CDR2 SQIVND (reference sequence). The ends lost 6 bases at V and 8 bases at J; junction bases unmatched: 13. DNA of the CDR3: TGTGCCAGTAGAGGACAGGGATCCACATACGGTACGCAGTATTTT. Its translation: CASRGQGSTYGTQYF.

This chain uses TRBV19 with TRBJ1-4; 10 bases map to TRBD1. The length of the CDR3 is 15 residues. The trim removed 8 bases at V and 3 bases at J, leaving 6 bases unmatched. From germline, CDR1 is LNHDA and CDR2 SQIVND (reference sequence). The CDR3 loop is CASQDRGPSNEKLFF. As DNA, the CDR3 is TGTGCCAGTCAAGACAGGGGGCCTTCTAATGAAAAACTGTTTTTT.

The V and J genes are TRBV19 and TRBJ1-2; D is perhaps TRBD1 (5 bases). The CDR3 contains 14 residues. Germline V CDR1 and CDR2: LNHDA, SQIVND (reference sequence). V lost 6 bases and J lost 4, with 15 bases in between. The CDR3 DNA sequence: TGTGCCAGTAGAAGGGACCTCCAAGGCTATGGCTACACCTTC. This encodes CASRRDLQGYGYTF.

The chain couples TRBV24-1 to TRBJ2-5, with D unresolved. This CDR3 spans 13 amino acids. Germline CDR1 and CDR2: KGHDR and SFDVKD. With 4 bases removed from V and 4 bases from J, the gap between germline ends came to 9 bases. CDR3 sequence reads: CATSDSALETQYF. Here the CDR3 DNA reads TGTGCCACCAGTGACTCCGCATTAGAGACCCAGTACTTC.

The count of this clone is one. The CDR3 region has the DNA TGTGCCAGTAGGTCCGGGACAGGGTTCAATCAGCCCCAGCATTTT. Translation gives CASRSGTGFNQPQHF. V and J are TRBV19 and TRBJ1-5; 9 positions match TRBD1. The CDR3 has 15 residues. J lost 3 bases, V lost 6 bases, and 6 bases had no gene match. In germline, CDR1 is LNHDA, CDR2 SQIVND (reference sequence).

V usage is TRBV3-1 (or the pseudogene TRBV3-2) and J usage is TRBJ2-7; TRBD2 aligns across 9 bases. The CDR3 sequence is 17 residues long. From germline, CDR1 is LGHDT and CDR2 YNNKEL (reference sequence). With 2 bases clipped from V and 0 bases from J, the junction kept 8 bases outside the gene matches. The CDR3 reads CASSQIPGREGSYEQYF. The CDR3 coding sequence is TGTGCCAGCAGCCAAATTCCCGGGCGGGAGGGCTCCTACGAGCAGTACTTC.

The rearrangement joins TRBV19 to TRBJ2-2; TRBD2 matches 8 bases. This CDR3 has 15 amino acids. Per the germline V gene, CDR1 is LNHDA and CDR2 is SQIVND (reference sequence). J lost 3 bases, V lost 7 bases, and 7 bases had no gene match. CDR3 amino acids: CASKTPGGYTGELFF. CDR3 in DNA: TGTGCCAGTAAGACTCCGGGGGGGTACACCGGGGAGCTGTTTTTT.

This clone showed up just once. Other DNA variants within this sample encode the same CDR3. The chain employs TRBV19 and TRBJ1-1; 9 positions match TRBD1. Germline V gives CDR1 LNHDA, CDR2 SQIVND (reference sequence). V lost 3 bases to trimming and J lost 3 bases; unmatched junction nucleotides: 2. The CDR3 spans 14 residues. The CDR3: CASSIDRGDTEAFF. In DNA form, the CDR3 reads TGTGCCAGTAGTATCGACAGGGGGGACACTGAAGCTTTCTTT.

The chain uses TRBV28 and TRBJ2-2; D may match TRBD1 or TRBD2 (5 bases each). The CDR3 has 13 residues. Germline V CDR1 and CDR2: MDHEN, SYDVKM. The CDR3 protein is CVCVGANTGELFF. In DNA, the CDR3 is TGTGTTTGTGTGGGGGCGAACACCGGGGAGCTGTTTTTT.

This clone was picked up one time. The J gene is TRBJ1-2, the V gene TRBV11-2; 10 bases agree with TRBD1. The CDR3 sequence is 15 residues long. Unmatched junction bases numbered 5, after V lost 5 bases and J lost 2 bases. CDR1 is SGHAT, CDR2 FQNNGV, per germline. The CDR3: CASSQGQGPNYGYTF. In DNA, the CDR3 is TGTGCCAGCAGCCAGGGACAGGGGCCCAACTATGGCTACACCTTC.

This chain connects TRBV19 to TRBJ2-3, with a tentative D call TRBD2 (6 bases). Trimming removed 4 bases at V and 4 bases at J, with 18 bases between. The CDR3 is 16 residues long. Germline V gene data show CDR1 as LNHDA and CDR2 as SQIVND (reference sequence). CDR3 nucleotide sequence: TGTGCCAGTAGTAGTAGACTCGTGGGGGGTTCAGATACGCAGTATTTT. The encoded protein is CASSSRLVGGSDTQYF.

The chain uses TRBV14 and TRBJ2-7; perhaps TRBD1 as D (6 bases). The CDR3 spans 12 residues. Looked up from germline, CDR1 is SGHDN and CDR2 is FVKESK. The V and J ends lost 3 bases and 4 bases respectively, with 7 bases between them. CDR3 DNA sequence: TGTGCCAGCAGCCAGCAGGGGTACGAGCAGTACTTC. Protein sequence: CASSQQGYEQYF.

The chain is built from TRBV29-1 and TRBJ2-1; D is undetermined. V lost 6 bases, J lost 2 bases, and 17 bases lay in between. The CDR3 consists of 15 residues. Germline loops: CDR1 SQVTM, CDR2 ANQGSEA. CDR3 in DNA: TGCAGCGTCACGCGGTCTACCGGCCCCTACAATGAGCAGTTCTTC. This translates into CSVTRSTGPYNEQFF.

The chain recombines TRBV5-5 with TRBJ1-3; a possible D gene is TRBD1 (5 bases). Per the germline V gene, CDR1 is SGHKS and CDR2 is YYEKEE (reference sequence). The V and J ends lost 1 base and 0 bases respectively, with 11 bases between them. The CDR3 sequence is 16 residues long. Here the CDR3 DNA reads TGTGCCAGCAGCTTGAGTTCTAGGGGCTCTGGAAACACCATATATTTT. This sequence encodes CASSLSSRGSGNTIYF.

The V and J genes are TRBV11-3 and TRBJ1-1, with a weak D call TRBD1 (6 bases). There are 13 residues in the CDR3. Germline-derived CDR1 and CDR2 are SGHNT and YENEEA. The V and J ends lost 5 bases and 5 bases respectively, with 12 bases between them. The CDR3 here is CASSPRGGTEAFF. In DNA, the CDR3 is TGTGCCAGCAGCCCAAGGGGGGGGACTGAAGCTTTCTTT.